The TCR beta chain under discussion was sequenced for a study of response to subunit inactivated influenza vaccine. Study-wide results and limits: The authors proposed limited new T cell recruitment per seasonal influenza vaccination.

Trimming took 5 bases from V and 5 from J; bases not matched to a gene: 9. The V gene's germline CDR1 is MNHEY and CDR2 SVGAGI. The CDR3 contains 15 residues. TCRdb ran MiXCR on the RT-PCR reads and lists one entry per CDR3 protein. The table includes 550,000 to 800,000 distinct CDR3 sequences, less than 20% detected once. Worth noting for this clonotype: The antigen is undetermined.

The source of this sequence is a man aged 50-60 years who received an inactivated influenza vaccine. The chain couples TRBV6-5 to TRBJ2-7; TRBD2 agrees at 10 bases. Source: PBMCs from blood, taken 11 to 12 days after vaccination. CDR3 coding DNA: TGTGCCAGCAGTATCGAAGAGCGGGAGGGGAACGAGCAGTACTTC. It translates to CASSIEEREGNEQYF.